This T cell receptor (beta chain) was sequenced in a study of cytomegalovirus exposure and HLA in healthy donors. The germline CDR1 and CDR2 sequences are SGDLS and YYNGEE. The CDR3 is 15 amino acids. The V gene lost 5 bases and the J gene lost 1 base, with 15 bases spanning the gap. The PCR made use of 60 Vbeta and 13 Jbeta primers. Assay: immunoSEQ multiplex PCR; the TCRdb copy retains only in-frame clones and omits some. The sample holds 98,000 or so clones, more than 75% seen once. Overall study findings and caveats: Being productive about 90% or about 30% of the time was typical of most TCR beta V segments in an earlier analysis. After further analysis at a later stage, 16,951 TCR beta sequences were associated with HLA alleles at 0.05 false discovery rate. Later analysis indicated greater clonal expansion among HLA-associated TCR beta chains than among equally common other chains.

A note on this clone: Its target is not known.

Material: PBMCs. The clonotype comes from a woman aged 18-35 years in good health and CMV-seropositive. The chain links TRBV9 to TRBJ2-5; D is perhaps TRBD2 (5 bases). CDR3 nucleotide sequence: TGTGCCAGCAGTTTTATCGGGGAAACCCAAGAGACCCAGTACTTC. Its translation is CASSFIGETQETQYF.